This T cell receptor beta chain was obtained from a study of T cell responses to AZD1222 COVID-19 vaccine. Whole-study results and caveats: Clonal diversity was possibly underestimated, and the donors were mostly white British, with more females.

Profiled with immunoSEQ multiplex PCR; TCRdb holds only in-frame clones, not every one. The profile covers 250,000 to 300,000 clones, with around 93% appearing a single time and less than 0.65% taken by the ten largest. Concerning this clone: Antigen specificity is unknown.

The CDR3 has 13 residues. Germline V gene lookup returns CDR1 SNHLY and CDR2 FYNNEI. After removal of 11 bases from V and 7 bases from J, the junction contained 6 bases not matched to a gene. V usage is TRBV2 and J usage is TRBJ1-5, with 12 bases lining up with TRBD1. The TCR sequence derives from an adult who received the AZD1222 COVID-19 vaccine. The source material was peripheral blood, sampled 28 days after the second AZD1222 dose. The CDR3 DNA follows: TGTGCCGGAGGGACAGGGGGCGGGCAGCCCCAGCATTTT. It codes for CAGGTGGGQPQHF.